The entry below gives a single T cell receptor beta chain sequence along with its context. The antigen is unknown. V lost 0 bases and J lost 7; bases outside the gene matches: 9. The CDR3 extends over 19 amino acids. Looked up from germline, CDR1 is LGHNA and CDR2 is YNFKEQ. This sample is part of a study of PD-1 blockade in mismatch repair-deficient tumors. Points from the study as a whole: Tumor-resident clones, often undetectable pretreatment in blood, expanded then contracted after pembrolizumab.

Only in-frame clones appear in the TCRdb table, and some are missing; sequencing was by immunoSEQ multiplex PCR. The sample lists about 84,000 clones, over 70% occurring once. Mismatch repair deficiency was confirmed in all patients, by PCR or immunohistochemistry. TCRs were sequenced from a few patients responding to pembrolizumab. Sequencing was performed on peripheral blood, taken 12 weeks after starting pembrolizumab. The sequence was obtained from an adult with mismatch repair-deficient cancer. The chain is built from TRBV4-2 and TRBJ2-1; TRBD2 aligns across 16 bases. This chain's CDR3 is CASSQDVPGLAGGFNEQFF. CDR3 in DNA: TGTGCCAGCAGCCAAGATGTACCGGGACTAGCGGGAGGGTTTAATGAGCAGTTCTTC.